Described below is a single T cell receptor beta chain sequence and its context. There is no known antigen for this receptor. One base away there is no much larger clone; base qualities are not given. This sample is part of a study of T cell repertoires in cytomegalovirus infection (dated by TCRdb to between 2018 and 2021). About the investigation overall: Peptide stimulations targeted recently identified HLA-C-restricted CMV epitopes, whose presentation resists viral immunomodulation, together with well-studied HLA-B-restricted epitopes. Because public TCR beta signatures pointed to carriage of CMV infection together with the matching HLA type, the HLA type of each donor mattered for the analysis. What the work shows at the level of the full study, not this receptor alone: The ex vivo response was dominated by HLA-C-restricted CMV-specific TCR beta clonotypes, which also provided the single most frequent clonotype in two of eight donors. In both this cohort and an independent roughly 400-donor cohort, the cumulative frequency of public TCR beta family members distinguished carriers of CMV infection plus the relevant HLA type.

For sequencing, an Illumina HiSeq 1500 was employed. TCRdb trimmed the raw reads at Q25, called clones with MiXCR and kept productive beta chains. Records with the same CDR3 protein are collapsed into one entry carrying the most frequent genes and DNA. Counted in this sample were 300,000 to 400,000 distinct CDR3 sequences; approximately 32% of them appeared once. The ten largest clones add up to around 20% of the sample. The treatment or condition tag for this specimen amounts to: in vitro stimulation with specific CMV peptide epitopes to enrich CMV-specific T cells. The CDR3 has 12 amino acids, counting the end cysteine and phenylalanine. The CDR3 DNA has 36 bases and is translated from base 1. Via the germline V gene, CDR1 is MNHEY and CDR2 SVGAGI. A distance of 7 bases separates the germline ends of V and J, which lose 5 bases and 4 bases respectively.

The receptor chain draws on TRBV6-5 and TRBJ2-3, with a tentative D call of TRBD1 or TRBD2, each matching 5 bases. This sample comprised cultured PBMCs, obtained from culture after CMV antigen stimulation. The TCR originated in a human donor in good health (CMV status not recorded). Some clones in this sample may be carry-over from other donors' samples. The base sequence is TGTGCCAGCAGTCGAGGGGCAGATACGCAGTATTTT. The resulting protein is CASSRGADTQYF.